The T cell receptor beta chain described here comes from a study of blood T cells in healthy people across ages. This CDR3 is built from 13 residues. The germline V gene encodes CDR1 MNHEY and CDR2 SVGAGI. The ends were cut back, 5 bases at V and 5 bases at J, with 11 bases in the middle. Primed by a sample-barcoded 5' primer and a J-beta primer mix, a second PCR proceeded for 7 to 11 cycles. TCRdb re-called the 5' RACE reads with MiXCR, one entry per CDR3 protein. The sample contains 980,000 or so distinct CDR3 sequences, about 44% of which appear only once. The TCR was taken from a young man in good health. The chain recombines TRBV6-5 with TRBJ2-3, with D perhaps TRBD1 (6 bases). The sequencing input was blood. CDR3 bases: TGTGCCAGCAGTGACTACAGGGAAGATACGCAGTATTTT. Its protein is CASSDYREDTQYF.